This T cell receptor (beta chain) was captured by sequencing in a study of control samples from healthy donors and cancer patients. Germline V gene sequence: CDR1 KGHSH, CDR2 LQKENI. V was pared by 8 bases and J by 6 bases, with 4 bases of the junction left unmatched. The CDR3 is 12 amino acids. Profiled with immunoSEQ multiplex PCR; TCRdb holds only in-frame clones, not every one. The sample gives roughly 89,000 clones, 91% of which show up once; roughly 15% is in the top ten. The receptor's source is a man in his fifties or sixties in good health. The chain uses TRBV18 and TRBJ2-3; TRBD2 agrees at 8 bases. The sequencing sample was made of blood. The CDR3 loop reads CASHPGGDTQYF. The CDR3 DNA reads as TGTGCCAGCCACCCGGGGGGGGATACGCAGTATTTT.